One sample yielded the 13 T cell receptor beta chains listed below, sequenced in a study of vaccination effects on CD4 cells after COVID-19. After expansion with viral peptide pools in the ViraFEST assay, antigen-specific CD4+ T cells were sequenced. After less than twelve days in culture, the CD4+ T cells were isolated. It was two doses of either the BNT162b2 or mRNA-1273 vaccine that participants received. The antigens of these receptors remain unknown. The data were produced by immunoSEQ multiplex PCR, yet TCRdb's version contains in-frame clones alone and is incomplete. The profile covers 30,000 to 40,000 clones, with roughly 67% appearing a single time and 7.5% to 9.5% taken by the ten largest. Sequenced here: CD4+ T cells from PBMCs cultured with SARS-CoV-2 spike peptides, sampled after COVID-19 vaccination. The receptors were gathered from a human donor who received a COVID-19 vaccine.

Here the CDR3 reads CASSQEAFTSGANVLTF. Here the CDR3 DNA reads TGCGCCAGCAGCCAAGAGGCATTCACCTCTGGGGCCAACGTCCTGACTTTC. The genes are TRBV4-1 and TRBJ2-6, with D uncertain. The V end lost 0 bases, the J end lost 0 bases, and 9 bases lay between the germline ends. CDR3 size: 17 residues. Germline V lookup: CDR1 MGHRA, CDR2 YSYEKL.

This chain uses TRBV24-1 with TRBJ1-1; 10 nucleotides match TRBD1. Germline assignment: CDR1 KGHDR and CDR2 SFDVKD. The ends lost 1 base at V and 10 bases at J; junction bases unmatched: 2. The CDR3 is 13 residues long. The CDR3 loop is CATSDFGDRGAFF. The DNA for the CDR3 is TGTGCCACCAGTGATTTCGGGGACAGGGGAGCTTTCTTT.

On this clone itself: The junction shows a germline mismatch at one end, possibly a read error. The rearrangement joins TRBV4-1 to TRBJ2-1; 14 bases are a match to TRBD2. There are 13 residues in the CDR3. Germline values: CDR1 MGHRA, CDR2 YSYEKL. The CDR3: CASSQGLAGGLLF. The DNA for the CDR3 is TGCGCCAGCAGCCAAGGACTAGCGGGGGGGTTACTCTTC.

This rearrangement joins TRBV20-1 to TRBJ2-7, with TRBD2 identical over 10 bases. With V trimmed by 6 bases and J by 9 bases, 14 bases remained unmatched. The CDR3 extends over 14 amino acids. Germline V CDR1 and CDR2: DFQATT, SNEGSKA (reference sequence). The CDR3 coding sequence is TGCAGTGCCAGTAGGCCTAGCGGGAGAAGGGTGCAGTACTTC. This sequence encodes CSASRPSGRRVQYF.

A few counts support this clone. The chain uses TRBV5-1 and TRBJ1-5; no clear D gene. There are 13 residues in the CDR3. V was shortened by 4 bases and J by 4 bases, with 9 bases between the two germline ends. The germline CDR1 and CDR2 sequences are SGHRS and YFSETQ. The CDR3 reads CASSAGRNQPQHF. The CDR3 coding sequence is TGCGCCAGCAGCGCTGGACGGAATCAGCCCCAGCATTTT. Full variable domain (outside the CDR3, taken from reference TRBV5-1 and TRBJ1-5): KAGVTQTPRYLIKTRGQQVTLSCSPISGHRSVSWYQQTPGQGLQFLFEYFSETQRNKGNFPGRFSGRQFSNSRSEMNVSTLELGDSALYLCASSAGRNQPQHFGDGTRLSIL.

The CDR3, as DNA: TGTGCCAGCAGCCTAGGGTCGACCGGGGAGCTGTTTTTT. The encoded protein is CASSLGSTGELFF. This rearrangement joins TRBV7-8 to TRBJ2-2; D ambiguous. V dropped 5 bases and J dropped 5 bases, with 9 bases sitting between them. Germline values: CDR1 SGHVS, CDR2 FQNEAQ. The CDR3 is 13 amino acids.

This chain uses TRBV6-5 with TRBJ1-2; D unresolved. This CDR3 spans 12 amino acids. Looked up from germline, CDR1 is MNHEY and CDR2 is SVGAGI. Trimming removed 4 bases from V and 8 bases from J, with 11 bases in between. CDR3 protein: CASSSVGNGYTF. CDR3 in DNA: TGTGCCAGCAGTTCGGTGGGGAACGGCTACACCTTC.

This chain uses TRBV3-1 (or the pseudogene TRBV3-2) with TRBJ2-2; D gene ambiguous. V was shortened by 1 base and J by 3 bases, with 12 bases between the two germline ends. CDR1 and CDR2 (germline): LGHDT, YNNKEL (reference sequence). The CDR3 extends over 16 amino acids. The CDR3 is CASSQVSGWDTGELFF. The CDR3 coding sequence is TGTGCCAGCAGCCAAGTTTCAGGCTGGGACACCGGGGAGCTGTTTTTT.

The chain recombines TRBV4-1 with TRBJ1-6; D is unresolved. CDR1 and CDR2 (germline): MGHRA, YSYEKL. The CDR3 runs to 18 residues. Trimming cost V 2 bases and J 0 bases, with 14 bases left between them. CDR3 protein: CASSQFQHGFSYNSPLHF. In nucleotides, the CDR3 is TGCGCCAGCAGCCAATTTCAACACGGATTCTCCTATAATTCACCCCTCCACTTT.

This clone was seen just once. The chain combines TRBV5-8 with TRBJ2-5; D ambiguous. This CDR3 comprises 14 residues. Germline V gives CDR1 SGHTS, CDR2 YDEGEE. Trimming cost V 2 bases and J 0 bases, with 8 bases left between them. The CDR3 DNA reads as TGTGCCAGCAGCTTATCCAGAGACCAAGAGACCCAGTACTTC. Translation: CASSLSRDQETQYF.

In its sample, this clone was seen once. This chain links TRBV4-1 with TRBJ2-1; 7 bases agree with TRBD2. In germline, CDR1 is MGHRA, CDR2 YSYEKL. Trimming cost V 7 bases and J 5 bases; bases outside gene matches: 11. The CDR3 length is 15 residues. The CDR3 reads CASTLGVRGNNEQFF. DNA for the CDR3: TGCGCCAGCACCCTAGGCGTGCGGGGGAACAATGAGCAGTTCTTC.

V is TRBV4-1 and J is TRBJ1-5; 7 bases fit TRBD1. The germline V gene has CDR1 MGHRA and CDR2 YSYEKL. This CDR3 contains 15 residues. The ends lost 0 bases at V and 2 bases at J; junction bases unmatched: 1. CDR3 protein: CASSQEGTGNQPQHF. The DNA for the CDR3 is TGCGCCAGCAGCCAAGAGGGGACAGGCAATCAGCCCCAGCATTTT.

This clone was detected once. The rearrangement joins TRBV6-5 to TRBJ1-1; D is ambiguous. V shed 2 bases and J shed 1 base, with 8 bases lying between them. The germline V gene has CDR1 MNHEY and CDR2 SVGAGI. This CDR3 is built from 14 residues. CDR3 nucleotides: TGTGCCAGCAGTTACCCAGGTCGGAACACTGAAGCTTTCTTT. Its translation is CASSYPGRNTEAFF.